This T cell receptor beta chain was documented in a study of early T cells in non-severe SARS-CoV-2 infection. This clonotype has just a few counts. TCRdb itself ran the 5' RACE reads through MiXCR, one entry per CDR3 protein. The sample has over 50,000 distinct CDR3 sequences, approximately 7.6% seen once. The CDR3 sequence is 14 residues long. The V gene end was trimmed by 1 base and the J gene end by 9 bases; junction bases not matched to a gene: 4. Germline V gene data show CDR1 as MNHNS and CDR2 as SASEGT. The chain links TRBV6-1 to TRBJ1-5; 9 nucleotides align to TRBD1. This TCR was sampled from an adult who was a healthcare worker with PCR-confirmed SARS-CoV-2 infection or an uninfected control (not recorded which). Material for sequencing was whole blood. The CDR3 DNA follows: TGTGCCAGCAGTGAAGTTGACAGGGGGACGCCCCAGCATTTT. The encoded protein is CASSEVDRGTPQHF.